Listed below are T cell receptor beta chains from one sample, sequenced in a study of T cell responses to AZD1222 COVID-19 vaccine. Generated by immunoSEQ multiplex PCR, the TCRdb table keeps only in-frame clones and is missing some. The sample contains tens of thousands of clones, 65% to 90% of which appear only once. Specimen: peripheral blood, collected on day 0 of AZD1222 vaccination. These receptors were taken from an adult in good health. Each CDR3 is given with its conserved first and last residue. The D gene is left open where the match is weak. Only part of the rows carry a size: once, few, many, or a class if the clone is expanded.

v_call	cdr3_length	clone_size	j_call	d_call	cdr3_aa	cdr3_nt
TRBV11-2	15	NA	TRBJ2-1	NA	CASSLDAVGTGEQFF	TGTGCCAGCAGCTTAGATGCCGTTGGGACGGGAGAGCAGTTCTTC
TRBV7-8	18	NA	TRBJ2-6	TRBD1	CASSWKTGDLSGANVLTF	TGTGCCAGCAGCTGGAAGACAGGGGATCTCTCTGGGGCCAACGTCCTGACTTTC
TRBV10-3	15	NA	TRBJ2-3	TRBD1	CAIRWGQGDTDTQYF	TGTGCCATCAGGTGGGGACAGGGGGACACAGATACGCAGTATTTT
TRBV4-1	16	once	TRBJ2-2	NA	CASSLESRGVAGELFF	TGCGCCAGCAGCCTGGAATCCAGGGGGGTTGCCGGGGAGCTGTTTTTT
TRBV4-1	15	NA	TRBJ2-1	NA	CASSQDSGVYNEQFF	TGCGCCAGCAGCCAAGATTCGGGGGTCTACAATGAGCAGTTCTTC
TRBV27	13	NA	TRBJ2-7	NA	CASSYGRGEEQYF	TGTGCCAGCAGTTATGGCAGGGGTGAGGAGCAGTACTTC
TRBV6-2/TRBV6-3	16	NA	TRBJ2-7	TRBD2	CASSWSGAGGSYEQYF	TGTGCCAGCAGTTGGTCCGGAGCGGGGGGATCCTACGAGCAGTACTTC
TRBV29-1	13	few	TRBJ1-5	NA	CSVETELNQPQHF	TGCAGCGTCGAAACAGAACTCAATCAGCCCCAGCATTTT
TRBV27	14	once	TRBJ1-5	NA	CASSFTGPSGPQHF	TGTGCCAGCAGTTTTACGGGGCCCTCGGGGCCCCAGCATTTT
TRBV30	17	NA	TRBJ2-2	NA	CAWSALWGKSNTGELFF	TGTGCCTGGAGTGCCCTTTGGGGGAAATCGAACACCGGGGAGCTGTTTTTT
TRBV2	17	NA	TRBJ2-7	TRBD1	CASLPGQGAQRSYEQYF	TGTGCCAGCCTCCCGGGACAGGGGGCCCAAAGATCCTACGAGCAGTACTTC
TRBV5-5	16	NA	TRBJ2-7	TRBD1	CASSLRTGTQEDEQYF	TGTGCCAGCAGCTTGAGGACAGGGACACAGGAGGACGAGCAGTACTTC
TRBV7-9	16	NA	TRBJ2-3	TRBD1	CASSSTGAAHTDTQYF	TGTGCCAGCAGTTCTACAGGGGCCGCCCACACAGATACGCAGTATTTT
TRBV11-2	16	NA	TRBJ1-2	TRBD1	CASSPTGTGVHYGYTF	TGTGCCAGCAGCCCGACAGGGACAGGGGTTCACTATGGCTACACCTTC
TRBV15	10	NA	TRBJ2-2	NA	CATATGELFF	TGTGCCACCGCCACCGGGGAGCTGTTTTTT
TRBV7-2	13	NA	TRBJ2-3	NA	CASSTSVTDTQYF	TGTGCCAGCAGCACGAGCGTCACAGATACGCAGTATTTT
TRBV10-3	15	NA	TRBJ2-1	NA	CAISAEGTSYNEQFF	TGTGCCATCAGTGCCGAGGGGACCTCCTACAATGAGCAGTTCTTC
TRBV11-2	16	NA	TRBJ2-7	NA	CASSLDLPASSYEQYF	TGTGCCAGCAGCTTAGATCTTCCAGCGAGCTCCTACGAGCAGTACTTC
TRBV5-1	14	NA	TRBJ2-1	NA	CASSSTGRENEQFF	TGCGCCAGCAGCTCGACAGGGCGGGAGAATGAGCAGTTCTTC
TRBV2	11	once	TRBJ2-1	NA	CASSEIGRFFF	TGTGCCAGCAGTGAAATTGGGAGGTTCTTCTTC
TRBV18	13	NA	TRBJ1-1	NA	CASSPLVDTEAFF	TGTGCCAGCTCACCACTAGTGGACACTGAAGCTTTCTTT
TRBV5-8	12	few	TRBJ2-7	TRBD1	CASSWGQGEQYF	TGTGCCAGCAGCTGGGGACAGGGCGAGCAGTACTTC
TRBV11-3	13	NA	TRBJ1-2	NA	CASSLRDPGGYTF	TGTGCCAGCAGCCTCCGGGATCCTGGTGGCTACACCTTC
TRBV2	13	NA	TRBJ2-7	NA	CASSERSSYEQYF	TGTGCCAGCAGTGAAAGGAGCTCCTACGAGCAGTACTTC
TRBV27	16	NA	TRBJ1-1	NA	CASRSPSGGVNTEAFF	TGTGCCAGCAGGTCCCCCTCCGGCGGCGTGAACACTGAAGCTTTCTTT
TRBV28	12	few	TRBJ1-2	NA	CASLRTEGGYTF	TGTGCCAGCCTACGGACGGAGGGTGGCTACACCTTC
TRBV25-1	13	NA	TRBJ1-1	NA	CASSEWKNTEAFF	TGTGCCAGCAGTGAATGGAAGAACACTGAAGCTTTCTTT
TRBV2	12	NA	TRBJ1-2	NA	CASTEGSYGYTF	TGTGCCAGCACCGAGGGATCCTATGGCTACACCTTC
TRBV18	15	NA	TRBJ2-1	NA	CASSPQGGLINEQFF	TGTGCCAGCTCACCACAGGGGGGATTGATCAATGAGCAGTTCTTC
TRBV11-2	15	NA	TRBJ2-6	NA	CASSNFYSGANVLTF	TGTGCCAGCAGCAATTTCTACTCTGGGGCCAACGTCCTGACTTTC
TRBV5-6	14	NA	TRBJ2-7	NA	CASSFGGANYEQYF	TGTGCCAGCAGCTTTGGGGGGGCCAACTACGAGCAGTACTTC
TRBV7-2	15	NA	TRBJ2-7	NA	CASSPGSGGSYEQYF	TGTGCCAGCAGCCCCGGATCCGGAGGCTCCTACGAGCAGTACTTC
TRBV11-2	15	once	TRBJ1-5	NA	CASSLGHSLNQPQHF	TGTGCCAGCAGCTTAGGACATTCCCTGAATCAGCCCCAGCATTTT
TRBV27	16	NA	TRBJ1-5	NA	CASSPGWGDSNQPQHF	TGTGCCAGCAGTCCGGGGTGGGGGGATAGCAATCAGCCCCAGCATTTT
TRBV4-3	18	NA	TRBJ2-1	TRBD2	CASSQEWTSGGRGNEQFF	TGCGCCAGCAGCCAAGAGTGGACTAGCGGGGGGCGAGGCAATGAGCAGTTCTTC
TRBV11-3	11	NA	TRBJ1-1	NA	CASTPKGEPFF	TGTGCCAGCACTCCAAAAGGGGAACCTTTCTTT
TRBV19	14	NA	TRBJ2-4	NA	CASNQIGDKNIQYF	TGTGCCAGTAATCAAATCGGAGACAAAAACATTCAGTACTTC
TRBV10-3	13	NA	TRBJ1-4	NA	CATQSATNEKLFF	TGTGCCACCCAGTCTGCAACTAATGAAAAACTGTTTTTT
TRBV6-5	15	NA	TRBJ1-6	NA	CASRMGQTINSPLHF	TGTGCCAGCAGGATGGGTCAGACAATTAATTCACCCCTCCACTTT
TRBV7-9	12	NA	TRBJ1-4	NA	CASSPTFGKLFF	TGTGCCAGCAGCCCGACTTTCGGCAAACTGTTTTTT
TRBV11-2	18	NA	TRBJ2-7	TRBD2	CASRSPGLAGGPSYEQYF	TGTGCCAGCAGATCACCGGGACTAGCGGGGGGCCCATCCTACGAGCAGTACTTC
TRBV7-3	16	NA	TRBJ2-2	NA	CASSSGSPGDTGELFF	TGTGCCAGCAGCTCCGGGTCTCCAGGGGACACCGGGGAGCTGTTTTTT
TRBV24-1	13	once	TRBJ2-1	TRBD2	CATTSGGLNEQFF	TGTGCCACCACTAGCGGGGGCCTCAATGAGCAGTTCTTC
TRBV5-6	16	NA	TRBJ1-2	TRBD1	CASSPGTGGELYGYTF	TGTGCCAGCAGCCCCGGGACAGGGGGCGAACTGTATGGCTACACCTTC
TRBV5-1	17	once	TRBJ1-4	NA	CASSFSGRGATNEKLFF	TGCGCCAGCAGCTTTTCTGGGAGGGGAGCAACTAATGAAAAACTGTTTTTT